This TCR beta chain was retrieved from a study of CD8 T cells in Susac syndrome (dated by TCRdb to between 2019 and 2020). Broadly, across the study: Whether CD8+ T cell activation and differentiation in Susac syndrome was antigen driven was tested using repertoire sequencing. CD8+ T cell repertoire clonality was compared between eleven to twelve healthy donors, approximately 14 Susac syndrome patients and approximately 16 multiple sclerosis patients. Broader findings and caveats from the paper: The number of individuals in the TCR sequencing and HLA analysis was recognized as being relatively small.

Notes on this clonotype: There is no known antigen for this receptor. It has no much larger one-base neighbor in the sample; base qualities were not kept.

Peripheral blood CD8+ and CD4+ T cells from healthy donors, Susac syndrome patients and multiple sclerosis patients were profiled using high-throughput TCR beta sequencing. The multiple sclerosis controls were treatment-naive patients whose relapsing-remitting disease, either stable or active, fulfilled the revised McDonald criteria. Bulk CD8+ and CD4+ T cells were purified magnetically by negative isolation, whereas CD8+ TEMRA cells were enriched by FACS. Blood was collected in EDTA tubes and processed within 24 hours, with PBMCs isolated through density gradient centrifugation. PBMCs intended for TCR sequencing were cryopreserved in liquid nitrogen and thawed later in a water bath at 37 degrees C. The sorted or isolated CD4+, CD8+ and CD8+ TEMRA cells reached a purity of at least 90%. RNA was extracted using the RNeasy kit, and roughly 0.5 to 1 ug of the RNA was reverse transcribed with random hexamers. The immunoSEQ multiplex PCR assay, which covers 54 Vbeta and 13 Jbeta segments, was used to amplify TCR beta CDR3 regions. PCR amplification bias was corrected by using a synthetic template baseline for primer optimization and computational correction. The published analysis was carried out like this. Only productive sequences were kept, with reads annotated to V, D and J genes according to IMGT and analyzed in immunoSEQ Analyzer. Clonality was calculated as one minus the Shannon entropy normalized by log2 of the number of productive unique sequences. For each patient and control, public and private clones were evaluated within the 100 most prevalent clones. A clone was defined as Susac-specific if it was absent from the healthy and MS cohorts, from about a thousand published viral clones and from other ImmuneACCESS disease sequences. TCRdb ran its own pipeline on the public reads, namely fastp trimming at Q25 and MiXCR clone calling, and kept in-frame beta chains. Under each unique CDR3 protein, matching rows form one entry showing the most common genes and DNA. In this record, the V and J calls reflect TCRdb's handling and not the investigators' own analysis. For this sample there are some 260,000 distinct CDR3 sequences; 70% to 90% appear just once. The top ten clonotypes cover 0.095% to 0.14% of the sample.

The sequence came from a human donor with multiple sclerosis. Sequenced input: CD8+ T cells from PBMCs.

The DNA is TGTGCCAGCTCACCACCGGGCGGGAGAAGTAATGAGCAGTTCTTC. This translates into CASSPPGGRSNEQFF. Here the chain combines TRBV18 and TRBJ2-1, with 7 central nucleotides matching TRBD2. From the germline V gene, CDR1 is KGHSH and CDR2 is LQKENI. Measured from the cysteine to the phenylalanine, the CDR3 is 15 residues long. Just the 45-base CDR3 DNA is kept, in frame starting at base 1. Ends trimmed: V by 0 bases, J by 7 bases; bases unmatched to a gene: 6.